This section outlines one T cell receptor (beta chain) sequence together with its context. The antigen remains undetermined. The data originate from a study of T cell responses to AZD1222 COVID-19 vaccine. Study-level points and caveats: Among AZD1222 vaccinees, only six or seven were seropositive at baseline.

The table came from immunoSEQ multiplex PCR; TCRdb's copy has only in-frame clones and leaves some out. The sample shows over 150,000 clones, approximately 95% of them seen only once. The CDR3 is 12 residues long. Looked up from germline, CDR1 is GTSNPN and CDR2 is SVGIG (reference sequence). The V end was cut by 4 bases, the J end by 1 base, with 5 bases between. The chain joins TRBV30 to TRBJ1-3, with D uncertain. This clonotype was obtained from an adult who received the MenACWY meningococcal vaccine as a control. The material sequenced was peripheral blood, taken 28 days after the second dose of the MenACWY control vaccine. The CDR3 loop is CAWKKSGNTIYF. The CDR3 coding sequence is TGTGCCTGGAAGAAGTCTGGAAACACCATATATTTT. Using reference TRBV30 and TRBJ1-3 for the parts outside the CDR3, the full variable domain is SQTIHQWPATLVQPVGSPLSLECTVEGTSNPNLYWYRQAAGRGLQLLFYSVGIGQISSEVPQNLSASRPQDRQFILSSKKLLLSDSGFYLCAWKKSGNTIYFGEGSWLTVV.